This TCR beta chain derives from a study of identical twins. The study, taken as a whole, reports: Fewer insertions characterized abundant cord blood beta clonotypes, whereas memory repertoires showed none. Monozygotic twins shared more out-of-frame TCR alpha than recombination models predicted.

V lost 4 bases and J 3 bases, leaving 11 bases between the germline ends. There are 13 residues in the CDR3. Looked up from germline, CDR1 is DFQATT and CDR2 is SNEGSKA (reference sequence). From the 5' RACE reads, TCRdb called clonotypes with MiXCR, one entry per CDR3 protein. The sample has 500,000 to 600,000 distinct CDR3 sequences, roughly a fifth seen once; the top ten hold under 0.95%. For this clonotype: Its target is not known.

These same records also appear under a second study, on T cells expressing NK-cell markers. Per that study: Sorted CD3+CD56+NKG2C+, CD3+CD56+NKG2C- and CD3+CD56-NKG2C+ T-cell subsets were beta-chain profiled. As a fraction of CD8+ T cells, dominant NKG2C+ clonotypes reached roughly 1.0-7.0% in a handful of donors.

The chain employs TRBV20-1 and TRBJ2-3, with unresolved D. The sequence was obtained from a woman under 30 in good health. What was sequenced was CD4+ T cells sorted from blood. CDR3 in DNA: TGCAGTGCTACTGGGATAAGGACAGATACGCAGTATTTT. Protein product: CSATGIRTDTQYF.